The clone carrying this T cell receptor beta chain has more than one count but fewer than ten. The CDR3 covers 17 residues. This sample is part of a study of graft-versus-host responses after intestinal transplantation. The assay was immunoSEQ multiplex PCR, and TCRdb's table has in-frame clones only and misses some. The table lists under 20,000 clones, roughly 80% of them singletons. The chain employs TRBV21-1 and TRBJ2-7; TRBD1, the table's D call, was not compared with the DNA. TRBV21-1 represents a pseudogene. This clonotype was sampled from a human patient who received an intestinal transplant, so some T cells may come from the graft donor. The sample in question was PBMCs, obtained 14 days after transplant. The CDR3 sequence is CASSKVPHRDSSYEQYF. The CDR3 nucleotides read TGTGCCAGCAGCAAAGTCCCCCACCGGGACAGCTCCTACGAGCAGTACTTC.